The 15 T cell receptor beta chains given below trace back to one sample, sequenced in a study of blood T cell repertoires in COVID-19. TCRdb keeps only in-frame clones here, not all; method: immunoSEQ multiplex PCR. Here the sample spans about 190,000 clones, 80% to 85% being singletons. Sequenced material: peripheral blood. These receptor sequences come from a woman in her thirties with acute or convalescent COVID-19.

V and J are TRBV27 and TRBJ2-1, with 10 bases aligning to TRBD1. This CDR3 spans 15 amino acids. Unmatched junction bases numbered 6, after V lost 8 bases and J lost 2 bases. Germline V gene data show CDR1 as MNHEY and CDR2 as SMNVEV (reference sequence). The CDR3 nucleotides read TGTGCCAGCCGAAGGGACAGGGGTACCTACAATGAGCAGTTCTTC. Protein: CASRRDRGTYNEQFF.

The chain links TRBV3-1 (or the pseudogene TRBV3-2) to TRBJ2-1; TRBD2 might be the D (9 bases). The V gene lost 4 bases and the J gene lost 2 bases, with 24 bases spanning the gap. CDR3 size: 19 residues. Looked up from germline, CDR1 is LGHDT and CDR2 is YNNKEL (reference sequence). CDR3 coding DNA: TGTGCCAGCAGCCGCGGACAGGGCGCTAGCGGGAAAACCTACAATGAGCAGTTCTTC. It is translated as CASSRGQGASGKTYNEQFF.

The chain links TRBV3-1 (or the pseudogene TRBV3-2) to TRBJ2-5; 7 bases align to TRBD2. There are 13 residues in the CDR3. Germline-derived CDR1 and CDR2 are LGHDT and YNNKEL (reference sequence). Trimming removed 2 bases from V and 7 bases from J; junction bases left unmatched: 4. The CDR3 spells CASSQPGRGTQYF. The CDR3 region has the DNA TGTGCCAGCAGCCAACCAGGGAGGGGGACCCAGTACTTC.

The V gene is TRBV15, the J gene TRBJ1-6; D unresolved. V was shortened by 6 bases and J by 7 bases, with 10 bases between the two germline ends. CDR3 length: 13 residues. Germline CDR1 LNHNV, CDR2 YYDKDF (reference sequence). This CDR3 is CATRNLINSPLHF. The CDR3 DNA reads TGTGCCACCAGAAACCTAATCAATTCACCCCTCCACTTT. Full variable domain (remainder filled in from reference TRBV15 and TRBJ1-6): DAMVIQNPRYQVTQFGKPVTLSCSQTLNHNVMYWYQQKSSQAPKLLFHYYDKDFNNEADTPDNFQSRRPNTSFCFLDIRSPGLGDTAMYLCATRNLINSPLHFGNGTRLTVT.

This clone came up once. The chain joins TRBV6-4 to TRBJ2-1; possible D gene TRBD2, 6 bases. This CDR3 is built from 16 residues. V was clipped by 0 bases and J by 16 bases, with 25 bases between them. Looked up from germline, CDR1 is MRHNA and CDR2 is SNTAGT. CDR3 DNA: TGTGCCAGCAGTGACTCGCGGGAATTTCCGGCGTCCAAGGACTTCTTC. Its protein is CASSDSREFPASKDFF.

The V call is TRBV6-1, the J call TRBJ1-2; maybe TRBD1 (6 bases). This CDR3 has 12 amino acids. The V and J ends lost 2 bases and 13 bases respectively, with 14 bases between them. The V gene's germline CDR1 is MNHNS and CDR2 SASEGT. The CDR3 protein is CASSEWRQVLTF. The CDR3 DNA reads as TGTGCCAGCAGTGAATGGAGACAGGTTCTCACCTTC.

This sequence joins TRBV14 and TRBJ2-1; D not certain. Germline CDR1 and CDR2: SGHDN and FVKESK. The CDR3 length is 13 residues. V lost 2 bases and J lost 6, with 8 bases in between. The CDR3 reads CASSQIPSNEQFF. In nucleotides, the CDR3 is TGTGCCAGCAGCCAAATTCCTTCCAATGAGCAGTTCTTC.

A word on this clone: In the same sample, other DNA sequences code for this CDR3. The chain links TRBV14 to TRBJ2-1; 8 bases match TRBD2. This CDR3 region has 15 residues. The V segment lost 2 bases and the J segment 2 bases; nucleotides outside the gene matches: 2. The germline gives CDR1 SGHDN, CDR2 FVKESK. CDR3 DNA sequence: TGTGCCAGCAGCCAATTAGCGGGGCCCTACAATGAGCAGTTCTTC. Translation: CASSQLAGPYNEQFF. The full variable domain, its missing parts supplied by reference TRBV14 and TRBJ2-1, is EAGVTQFPSHSVIEKGQTVTLRCDPISGHDNLYWYRRVMGKEIKFLLHFVKESKQDESGMPNNRFLAERTGGTYSTLKVQPAELEDSGVYFCASSQLAGPYNEQFFGPGTRLTVL.

This chain joins TRBV11-2 and TRBJ1-4, with D tentatively TRBD1 (6 bases). The CDR3 is 14 amino acids. CDR1 and CDR2 from the germline V gene are SGHAT and FQNNGV. V lost 1 base and J 5 bases, leaving 8 bases between the germline ends. DNA for the CDR3: TGTGCCAGCAGCTTAGGGCAGGGGAATGAAAAACTGTTTTTT. It translates to CASSLGQGNEKLFF. The full variable domain, rest sourced from reference TRBV11-2 and TRBJ1-4, is EAGVAQSPRYKIIEKRQSVAFWCNPISGHATLYWYQQILGQGPKLLIQFQNNGVVDDSQLPKDRFSAERLKGVDSTLKIQPAKLEDSAVYLCASSLGQGNEKLFFGSGTQLSVL.

The chain combines TRBV7-2 with TRBJ1-4, with D hard to call. The length of the CDR3 is 15 residues. Looked up from germline, CDR1 is SGHTA and CDR2 is FQGNSA. V lost 0 bases and J lost 3, with 8 bases in between. The CDR3 region has the DNA TGTGCCAGCAGCTTAGCGCGAGTTTCTAATGAAAAACTGTTTTTT. This translates into CASSLARVSNEKLFF.

The chain employs TRBV9 and TRBJ2-3; D not certain. The CDR3 covers 14 residues. Germline V gene data show CDR1 as SGDLS and CDR2 as YYNGEE. The V gene lost 0 bases and the J gene lost 3 bases, with 8 bases spanning the gap. CDR3 residues: CASSVGALTDTQYF. The CDR3, as DNA: TGTGCCAGCAGCGTAGGGGCCCTAACAGATACGCAGTATTTT.

The chain has TRBV10-3 and TRBJ1-6; D ambiguous. In germline, CDR1 is ENHRY, CDR2 SYGVKD. Trimming cost V 8 bases and J 9 bases, with 11 bases left between them. The CDR3 is made up of 12 amino acids. The DNA of the CDR3 is TGTGCCATCGGAGGGCTTGGTTCACCCCTCCACTTT. It is translated as CAIGGLGSPLHF.

The CDR3 sequence is CASKRDRGLNEQFF. The DNA for the CDR3 is TGTGCCAGTAAAAGGGACAGGGGGCTCAATGAGCAGTTCTTC. The rearrangement links TRBV19 to TRBJ2-1; 12 positions agree with TRBD1. CDR1 is LNHDA, CDR2 SQIVND, per germline (reference sequence). V lost 7 bases and J lost 6; bases outside the gene matches: 4. The CDR3 runs to 14 residues.

The chain uses TRBV24-1 and TRBJ1-5; TRBD1 agrees at 8 bases. This CDR3 comprises 16 residues. V lost 3 bases and J lost 3; bases outside the gene matches: 6. CDR1 is KGHDR and CDR2 is SFDVKD in the germline V gene. CDR3 in DNA: TGTGCCACCAGTGATCCATCGACAGGGGACAATCAGCCCCAGCATTTT. It translates to CATSDPSTGDNQPQHF.

The gene calls are TRBV24-1 and TRBJ1-1, with D possibly matching TRBD1 (5 bases). Germline V gene lookup returns CDR1 KGHDR and CDR2 SFDVKD. The V gene lost 5 bases and the J gene lost 1 base, with 13 bases spanning the gap. The CDR3 spans 15 residues. The CDR3 region has the DNA TGTGCCACCAGTGCCAGGGAGGCGGGGAACACTGAAGCTTTCTTT. This codes for CATSAREAGNTEAFF.